This paragraph reports one T cell receptor (beta chain). The data were obtained in a study of cytomegalovirus exposure and HLA in healthy donors. Primers: 60 Vbeta forward and 13 Jbeta reverse. The protocol was immunoSEQ multiplex PCR, while the TCRdb copy is restricted to in-frame clones and leaves out a portion. Among under 200,000 clones listed, around 79% were seen once. Looked up from germline, CDR1 is SGHDN and CDR2 is FVKESK. Losses at the gene ends were 3 bases for V and 8 bases for J; bases not matched to a gene: 6. CDR3 size: 14 residues. The genes are TRBV14 and TRBJ2-3; 9 bases are a match to TRBD2. Input material: PBMCs. The clonotype comes from a woman in her thirties or forties in good health and CMV-seronegative. The DNA of the CDR3 is TGTGCCAGCAGCCAGATGACTAGCGGCGGTACGCAGTATTTT. Its translation is CASSQMTSGGTQYF. The full variable domain, rest sourced from reference TRBV14 and TRBJ2-3, is EAGVTQFPSHSVIEKGQTVTLRCDPISGHDNLYWYRRVMGKEIKFLLHFVKESKQDESGMPNNRFLAERTGGTYSTLKVQPAELEDSGVYFCASSQMTSGGTQYFGPGTRLTVL.